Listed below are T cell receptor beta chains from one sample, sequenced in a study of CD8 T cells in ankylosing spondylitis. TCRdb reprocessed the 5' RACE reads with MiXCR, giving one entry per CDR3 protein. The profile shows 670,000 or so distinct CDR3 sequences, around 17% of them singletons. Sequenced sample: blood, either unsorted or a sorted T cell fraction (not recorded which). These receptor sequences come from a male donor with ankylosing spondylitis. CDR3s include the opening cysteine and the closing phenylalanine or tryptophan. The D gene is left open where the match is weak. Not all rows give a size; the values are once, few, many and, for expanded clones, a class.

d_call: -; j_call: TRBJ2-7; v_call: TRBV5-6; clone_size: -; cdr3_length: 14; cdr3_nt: TGTGCCAGCAGCGCGGCGGGGCCCTCCTACGAGCAGTACTTC; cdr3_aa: CASSAAGPSYEQYF
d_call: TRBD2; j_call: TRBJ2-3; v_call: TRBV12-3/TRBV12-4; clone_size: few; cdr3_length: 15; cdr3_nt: TGTGCCAGCAGTTTACGGGGGGGGCCCCCAGATACGCAGTATTTT; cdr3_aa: CASSLRGGPPDTQYF
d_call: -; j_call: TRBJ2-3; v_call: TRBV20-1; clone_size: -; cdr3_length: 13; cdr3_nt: TGCAGTGCTAGACGGGGGGCCACAGATACGCAGTATTTT; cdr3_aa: CSARRGATDTQYF
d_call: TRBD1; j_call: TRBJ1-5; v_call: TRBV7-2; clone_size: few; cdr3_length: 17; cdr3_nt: TGTGCCAGCAGCTTTAAGCCTCCGGGACAGAGCAATCAGCCCCAGCATTTT; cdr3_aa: CASSFKPPGQSNQPQHF
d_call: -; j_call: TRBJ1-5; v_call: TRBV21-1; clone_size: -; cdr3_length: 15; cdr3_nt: TGTGCCAGCAGCCGCCTGACCCCTAGCAATCAGCCCCAGCATTTT; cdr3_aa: CASSRLTPSNQPQHF
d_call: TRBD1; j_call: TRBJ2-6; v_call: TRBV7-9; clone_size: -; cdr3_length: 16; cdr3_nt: TGTGCCAGCAGCTACGAGACAGGGTCTGGGGCCAACGTCCTGACTTTC; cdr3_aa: CASSYETGSGANVLTF
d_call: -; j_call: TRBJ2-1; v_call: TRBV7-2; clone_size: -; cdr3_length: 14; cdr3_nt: TGTGCCAGCAGCCCCGCCCTGGGGTATGGCGAGCAGTTCTTC; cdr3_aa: CASSPALGYGEQFF
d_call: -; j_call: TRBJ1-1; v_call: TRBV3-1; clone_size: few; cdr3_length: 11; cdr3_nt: TGTGCCAGCAGCCAATACGCTGAAGCTTTCTTT; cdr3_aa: CASSQYAEAFF
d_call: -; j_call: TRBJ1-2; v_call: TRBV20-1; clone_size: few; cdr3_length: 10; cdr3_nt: TGCAGTGCTAGCAGGGAAGTCTACACCTTC; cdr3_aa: CSASREVYTF
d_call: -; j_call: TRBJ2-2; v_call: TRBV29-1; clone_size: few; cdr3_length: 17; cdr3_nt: TGCAGCGTTGAAGATCTAGCCTCTTCAGGGACCCCCGGGGAGCTGTTTTTT; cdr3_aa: CSVEDLASSGTPGELFF
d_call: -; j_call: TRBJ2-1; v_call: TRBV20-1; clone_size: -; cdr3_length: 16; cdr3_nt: TGCAGTGCTAGAGTGTCCCAGGGGAGCTCCTACAATGAGCAGTTCTTC; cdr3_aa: CSARVSQGSSYNEQFF
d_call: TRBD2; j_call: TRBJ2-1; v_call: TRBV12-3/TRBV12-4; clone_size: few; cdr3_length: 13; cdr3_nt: TGTGCCAGCGTTACGGGGGGGCGGGATGAGCAGTTCTTC; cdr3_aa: CASVTGGRDEQFF
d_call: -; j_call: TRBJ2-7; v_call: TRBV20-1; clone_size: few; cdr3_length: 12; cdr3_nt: TGCAGTGCTAGGGCACAGGGAGGCGAGCAGTACTTC; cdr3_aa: CSARAQGGEQYF
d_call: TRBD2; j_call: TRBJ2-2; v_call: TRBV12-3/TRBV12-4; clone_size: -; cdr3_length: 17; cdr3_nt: TGTGCCAGCACCTCAGTCTTGGCGGGAGTAGGTACCGGGGAGCTGTTTTTT; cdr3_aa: CASTSVLAGVGTGELFF
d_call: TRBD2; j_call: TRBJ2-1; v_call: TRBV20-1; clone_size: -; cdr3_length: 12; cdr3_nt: TGCAGTGCTATCTCCAGCGGGAGGGTGCAGTTCTTC; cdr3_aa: CSAISSGRVQFF
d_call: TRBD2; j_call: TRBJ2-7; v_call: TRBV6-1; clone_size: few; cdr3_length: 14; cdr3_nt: TGTGCCAGCAGGGGGACTAGCGGGCCCTACGAGCAGTACTTC; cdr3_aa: CASRGTSGPYEQYF
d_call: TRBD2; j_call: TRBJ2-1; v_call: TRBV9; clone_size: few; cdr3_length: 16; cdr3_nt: TGTGCCAGCAGCGTTACTAGCGGGGGGACCTACGATGAGCAGTTCTTC; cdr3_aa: CASSVTSGGTYDEQFF
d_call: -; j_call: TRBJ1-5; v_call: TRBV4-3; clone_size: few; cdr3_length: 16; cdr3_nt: TGCGCCAGCAGCCAAACCCCCTGGGACACCCGCTACCCCCAGCATTTT; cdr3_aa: CASSQTPWDTRYPQHF
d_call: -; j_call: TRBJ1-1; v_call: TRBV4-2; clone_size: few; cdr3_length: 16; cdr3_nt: TGTGCCAGCAGCCACCCCCTGACGGAAATGAACACTGAAGCTTTCTTT; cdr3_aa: CASSHPLTEMNTEAFF
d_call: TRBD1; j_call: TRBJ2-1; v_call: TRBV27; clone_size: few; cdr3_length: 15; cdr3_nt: TGTGCCAGCAGTTTCGGGACAGGGTATGGCAATGAGCAGTTCTTC; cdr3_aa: CASSFGTGYGNEQFF
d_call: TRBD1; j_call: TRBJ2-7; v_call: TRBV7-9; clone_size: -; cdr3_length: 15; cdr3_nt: TGTGCCAGCAGCGCGGGACAGGGGGCTTTCAACGAGCAGTACTTC; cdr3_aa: CASSAGQGAFNEQYF
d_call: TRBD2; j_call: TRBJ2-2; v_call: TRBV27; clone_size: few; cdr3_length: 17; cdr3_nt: TGTGCCAGCAGTCCCAACCTAGCGGGGGTGAACACCGGGGAGCTGTTTTTT; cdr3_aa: CASSPNLAGVNTGELFF
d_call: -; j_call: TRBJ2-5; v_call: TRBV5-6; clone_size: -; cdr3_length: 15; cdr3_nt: TGTGCCAGCAGCTTTGGGCCGCCGGGTCGTGCGACCCAGTACTTC; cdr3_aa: CASSFGPPGRATQYF
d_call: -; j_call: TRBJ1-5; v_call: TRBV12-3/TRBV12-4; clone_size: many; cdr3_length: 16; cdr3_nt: TGTGCCAGCTTGATGGCAGGGACAAATAGCAATCAGCCCCAGCATTTT; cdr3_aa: CASLMAGTNSNQPQHF
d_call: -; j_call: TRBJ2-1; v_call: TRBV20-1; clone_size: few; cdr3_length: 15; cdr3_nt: TGCAGTGCTAGTGCATTCGGGGGATCCTACAATGAGCAGTTCTTC; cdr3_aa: CSASAFGGSYNEQFF
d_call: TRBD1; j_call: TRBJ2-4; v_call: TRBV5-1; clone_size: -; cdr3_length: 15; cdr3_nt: TGCGCCAGCAGCTCGGGGCAGGGGGCGGCGAACATTCAGTACTTC; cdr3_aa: CASSSGQGAANIQYF
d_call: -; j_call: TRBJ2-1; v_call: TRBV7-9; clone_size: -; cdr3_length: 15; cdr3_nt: TGTGCCAGCAGCTTAGTATCGCTAGCCTTGGTGGAGCAGTTCTTC; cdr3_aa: CASSLVSLALVEQFF
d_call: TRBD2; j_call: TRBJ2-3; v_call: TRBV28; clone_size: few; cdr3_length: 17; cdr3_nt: TGTGCCAGCAGTTCAACGACTAGCCTAACTCCCTGGGATACGCAGTATTTT; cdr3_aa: CASSSTTSLTPWDTQYF
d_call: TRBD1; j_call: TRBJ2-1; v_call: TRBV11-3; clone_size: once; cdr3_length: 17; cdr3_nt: TGTGCCAGCAGCAGAGGCCTCCGGGACAGGGGACAGAATGAGCAGTTCTTC; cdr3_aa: CASSRGLRDRGQNEQFF
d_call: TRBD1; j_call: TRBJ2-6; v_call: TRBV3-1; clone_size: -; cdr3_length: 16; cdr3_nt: TGTGCCAGCAGGCTCCAGGGGGCGGCTGGGGCCAACGTCCTGACTTTC; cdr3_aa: CASRLQGAAGANVLTF
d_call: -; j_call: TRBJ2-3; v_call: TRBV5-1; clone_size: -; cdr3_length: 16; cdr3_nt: TGCGCCAGCAGCTTGGCCGTGAAGGGAAGCACAGATACGCAGTATTTT; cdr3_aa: CASSLAVKGSTDTQYF
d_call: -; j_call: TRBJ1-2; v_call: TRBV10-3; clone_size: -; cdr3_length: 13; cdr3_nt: TGTGCCATCAGTGAGTCAGAAAACTATGGCTACACCTTC; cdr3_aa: CAISESENYGYTF
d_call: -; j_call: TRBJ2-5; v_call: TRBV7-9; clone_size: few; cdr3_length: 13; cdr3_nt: TGTGCCAGCAGCTTAGATATGCAAGAGACCCAGTACTTC; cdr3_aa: CASSLDMQETQYF
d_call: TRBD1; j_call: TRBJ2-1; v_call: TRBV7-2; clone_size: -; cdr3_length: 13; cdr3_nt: TGTGCCAGCAGCCGTGACAGGGGTAGTGAGCAGTTCTTC; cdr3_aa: CASSRDRGSEQFF
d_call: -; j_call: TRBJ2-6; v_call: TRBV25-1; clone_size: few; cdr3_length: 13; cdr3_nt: TGTGCCAGCAGTGTGGGTGGGGCCAACGTCCTGACTTTC; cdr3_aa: CASSVGGANVLTF
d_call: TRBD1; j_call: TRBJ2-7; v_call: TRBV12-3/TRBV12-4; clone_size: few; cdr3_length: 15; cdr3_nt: TGTGCCAGCAGTCAGTCACCCGGGACAGGGGGCGAGCAGTACTTC; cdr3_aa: CASSQSPGTGGEQYF
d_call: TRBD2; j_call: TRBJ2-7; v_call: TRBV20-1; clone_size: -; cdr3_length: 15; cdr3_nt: TGCAGTGCTAGAGATGGTCTACTCCTAGCGGACGAGCAGTACTTC; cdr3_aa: CSARDGLLLADEQYF
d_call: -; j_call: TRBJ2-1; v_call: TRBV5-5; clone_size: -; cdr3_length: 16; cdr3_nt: TGTGCCAGCAGCTTGGAGGGGGAGAGCTCCTACAATGAGCAGTTCTTC; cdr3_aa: CASSLEGESSYNEQFF
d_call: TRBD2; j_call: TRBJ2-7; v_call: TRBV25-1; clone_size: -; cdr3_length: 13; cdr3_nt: TGTGCCAGCACCTTTAGGACTAGCGGCGAGCAGTACTTC; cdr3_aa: CASTFRTSGEQYF
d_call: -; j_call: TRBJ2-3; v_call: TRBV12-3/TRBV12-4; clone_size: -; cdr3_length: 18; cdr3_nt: TGTACCTGCAGTTTAGTGATGGTAGCGGAGGCGGAAACAGATACGCAGTATTTT; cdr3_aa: CTCSLVMVAEAETDTQYF
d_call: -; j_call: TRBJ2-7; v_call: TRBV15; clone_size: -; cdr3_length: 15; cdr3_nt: TGTGCCACCAGCAGAGATCAAAGCCAGACCTACGAGCAGTACTTC; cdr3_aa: CATSRDQSQTYEQYF
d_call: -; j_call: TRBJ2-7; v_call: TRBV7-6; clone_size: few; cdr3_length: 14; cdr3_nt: TGTGCCAGCAGCTACCTGGTGAGCTCCTACGAGCAGTACTTC; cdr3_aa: CASSYLVSSYEQYF
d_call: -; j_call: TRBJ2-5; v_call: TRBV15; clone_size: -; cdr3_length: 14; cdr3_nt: TGTGCCACCAGCACACGGGTTACGCAACAGACCCAGTACTTC; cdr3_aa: CATSTRVTQQTQYF
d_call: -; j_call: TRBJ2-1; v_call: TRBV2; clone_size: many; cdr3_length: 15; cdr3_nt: TGTGCCAGCAGTCAAACAGGGTTAGCGGGTGATGAGCAGTTCTTC; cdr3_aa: CASSQTGLAGDEQFF
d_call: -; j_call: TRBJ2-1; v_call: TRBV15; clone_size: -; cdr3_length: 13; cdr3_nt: TGTGCCACCAGCAGAGATCCGACAGCCCCCAGTTGGTTC; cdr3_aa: CATSRDPTAPSWF
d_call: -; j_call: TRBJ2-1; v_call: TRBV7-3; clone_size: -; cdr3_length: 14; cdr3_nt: TGTGCCAGCAGCCCACCGGGCCCCGGGACTGAGCAGTTCTTC; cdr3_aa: CASSPPGPGTEQFF
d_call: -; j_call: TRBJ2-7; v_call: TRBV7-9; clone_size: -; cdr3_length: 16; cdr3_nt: TGTGCCAGCAGCTTAGGACGGGGGTCTACTTCCTACGAGCAGTACTTC; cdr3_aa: CASSLGRGSTSYEQYF
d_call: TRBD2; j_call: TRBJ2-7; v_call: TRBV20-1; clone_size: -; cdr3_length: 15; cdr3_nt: TGCAGTGCTAGAGGGTCCGGGACTAGCCTCGGCGAGCAGTACTTC; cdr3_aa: CSARGSGTSLGEQYF
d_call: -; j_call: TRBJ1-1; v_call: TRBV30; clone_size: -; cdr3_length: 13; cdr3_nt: TGTGCCTGGAGTGCGGGCTCGGACACTGAAGCTTTCTTT; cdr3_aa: CAWSAGSDTEAFF
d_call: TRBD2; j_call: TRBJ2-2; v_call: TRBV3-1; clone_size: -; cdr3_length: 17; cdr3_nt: TGTGCCAGCAGCCCGACTAGCGGGAGGGCCTACACCGGGGAGCTGTTTTTT; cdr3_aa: CASSPTSGRAYTGELFF
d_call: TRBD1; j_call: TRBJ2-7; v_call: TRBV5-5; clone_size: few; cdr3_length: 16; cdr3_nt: TGTGCCAGCAGCCTGAGGCCGGGACAGGGGTTCTACGAGCAGTACTTC; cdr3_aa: CASSLRPGQGFYEQYF
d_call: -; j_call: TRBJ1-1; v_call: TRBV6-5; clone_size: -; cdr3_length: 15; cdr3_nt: TGTGCCAGCAGTTACGGGCCCCCCGGGCGGACTGAAGCTTTCTTT; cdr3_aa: CASSYGPPGRTEAFF
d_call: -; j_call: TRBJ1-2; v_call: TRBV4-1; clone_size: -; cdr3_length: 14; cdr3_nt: TGCGCCAGCAGTTTATGGGGCAGGGACCATGGCTACACCTTC; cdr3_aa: CASSLWGRDHGYTF
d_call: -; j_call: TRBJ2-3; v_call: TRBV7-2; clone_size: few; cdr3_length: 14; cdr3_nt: TGTGCCAGCAGCTTGTGGGGGCGGGAGGATACGCAGTATTTT; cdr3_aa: CASSLWGREDTQYF
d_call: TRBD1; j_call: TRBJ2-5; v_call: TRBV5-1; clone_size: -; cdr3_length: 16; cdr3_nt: TGCGCCAGCAGCCACCACTCTTCTACAGGGGAAGAGACCCAGTACTTC; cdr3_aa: CASSHHSSTGEETQYF